A selection of T cell receptor beta chains follows, all from one sample in a study of identical twins. TCRdb independently ran MiXCR on the 5' RACE reads; one entry per CDR3 protein. The data show under 450,000 distinct CDR3 sequences, about 18% seen once. The sample taken for sequencing was naive T cells sorted from blood. These receptors were obtained from a man in his fifties or sixties in good health. The conserved cysteine and the conserved F or W are not part of the CDR3 here. Not every row has a clone size; where given, it reads once, few, many or a size class.

>.|TRBV5-1|TRBJ2-3
ASSWGRYPDTQY
>.|TRBV30|TRBJ1-6
AWSVGTVNSPLH
>.|TRBV4-1|TRBJ2-7
ASSQPTSGDYEQY
>.|TRBV20-1|TRBJ2-1
SARLTSGRSSYNEQF
>few|TRBV15|TRBJ2-1
ATSEPGVYNEQF
>few|TRBV18|TRBJ2-4
ASSPLQGQAKNIQY
>.|TRBV6-1|TRBJ2-5
ASSDEGNQETQY
>many|TRBV20-1|TRBJ1-2
SARWTGDGYT
>many|TRBV3-1|TRBJ2-7
ASSHTGAYEQY
>once|TRBV7-2|TRBJ1-3
ASSLVTGTISGNTIY
>many|TRBV14|TRBJ2-7
ASSPRGSSSYEQY
>many|TRBV6-5|TRBJ2-3
ASSYSPGVRGTDTQY
>few|TRBV6-5|TRBJ1-4
ASSYSSGAQSEKLF
>.|TRBV7-8|TRBJ2-1
ASSFWTSGGATYNEQF
>.|TRBV6-1|TRBJ1-1
ASSELRRGMSTEAF
>few|TRBV7-2|TRBJ1-2
ASTPYTLKVGGYT
>many|TRBV20-1|TRBJ2-7
SAGRIVDEQY